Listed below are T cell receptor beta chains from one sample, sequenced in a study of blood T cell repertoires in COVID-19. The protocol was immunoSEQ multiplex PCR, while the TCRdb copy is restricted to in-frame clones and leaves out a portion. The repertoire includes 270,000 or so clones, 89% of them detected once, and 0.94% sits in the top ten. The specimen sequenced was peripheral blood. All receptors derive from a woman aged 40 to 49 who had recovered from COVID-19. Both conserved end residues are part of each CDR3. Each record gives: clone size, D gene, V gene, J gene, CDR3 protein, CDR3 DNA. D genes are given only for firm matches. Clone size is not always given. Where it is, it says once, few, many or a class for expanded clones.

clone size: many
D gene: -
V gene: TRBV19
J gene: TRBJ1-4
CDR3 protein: CASRYRDKDNEKLFF
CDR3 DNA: TGTGCCAGTAGGTACAGGGACAAGGATAATGAAAAACTGTTTTTT

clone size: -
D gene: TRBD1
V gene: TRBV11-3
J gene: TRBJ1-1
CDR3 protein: CASSQTGGHTEAFF
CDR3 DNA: TGTGCCAGCAGCCAGACAGGGGGGCACACTGAAGCTTTCTTT

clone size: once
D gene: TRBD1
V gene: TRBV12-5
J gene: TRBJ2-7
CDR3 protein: CASGLRGLGPYEQYF
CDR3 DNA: TGTGCTAGTGGTTTGAGGGGGCTAGGACCCTACGAGCAGTACTTC

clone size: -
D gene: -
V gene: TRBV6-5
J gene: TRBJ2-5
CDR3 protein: CASSRGTILQETQYF
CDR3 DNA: TGTGCCAGCAGTAGGGGGACGATCCTACAAGAGACCCAGTACTTC

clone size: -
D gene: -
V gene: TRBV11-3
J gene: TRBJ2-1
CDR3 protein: CASSLIAVSYNEQFF
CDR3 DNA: TGTGCCAGCAGCCTCATAGCGGTATCCTACAATGAGCAGTTCTTC

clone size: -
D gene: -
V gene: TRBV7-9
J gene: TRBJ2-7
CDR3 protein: CASNLGSSYEQYF
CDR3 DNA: TGTGCCAGCAACCTCGGGAGCTCCTACGAGCAGTACTTC

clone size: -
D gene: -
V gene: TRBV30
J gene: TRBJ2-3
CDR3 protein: CAWNLAGDSTDTQYF
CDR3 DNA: TGTGCCTGGAACCTAGCAGGCGATAGCACAGATACGCAGTATTTT

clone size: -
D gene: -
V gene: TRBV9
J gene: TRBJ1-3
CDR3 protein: CASSPDSASGNTIYF
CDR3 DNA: TGTGCCAGCAGCCCCGACAGTGCCTCTGGAAACACCATATATTTT

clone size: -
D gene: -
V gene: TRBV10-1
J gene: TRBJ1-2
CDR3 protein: CASSESTGEGGYTF
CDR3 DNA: TGCGCCAGCAGTGAGTCGACCGGGGAGGGCGGCTACACCTTC

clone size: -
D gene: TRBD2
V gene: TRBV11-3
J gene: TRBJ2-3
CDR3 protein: CASSFSGRASTDTQYF
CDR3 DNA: TGTGCCAGCAGCTTTAGCGGGAGGGCTAGCACAGATACGCAGTATTTT

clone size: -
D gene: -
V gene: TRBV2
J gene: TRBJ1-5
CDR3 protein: CASKGNSDSNQPQHF
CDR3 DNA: TGTGCCAGCAAGGGGAACAGTGATAGCAATCAGCCCCAGCATTTT